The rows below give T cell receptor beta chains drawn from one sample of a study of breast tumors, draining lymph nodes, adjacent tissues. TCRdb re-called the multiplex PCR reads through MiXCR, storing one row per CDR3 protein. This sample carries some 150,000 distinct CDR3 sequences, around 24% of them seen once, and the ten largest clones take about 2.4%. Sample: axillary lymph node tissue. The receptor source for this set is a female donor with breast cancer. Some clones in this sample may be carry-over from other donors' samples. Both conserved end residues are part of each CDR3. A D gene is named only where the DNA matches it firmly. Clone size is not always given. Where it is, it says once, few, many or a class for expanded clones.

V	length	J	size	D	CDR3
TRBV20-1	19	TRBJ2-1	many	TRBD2	CSARDRAGGPQSSYNEQFF
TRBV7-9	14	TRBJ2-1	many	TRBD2	CASRHPGLGSEQFF
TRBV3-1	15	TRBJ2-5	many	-	CASSQSTRGRETQYF
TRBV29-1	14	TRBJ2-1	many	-	CSWATGGPGNEQFF
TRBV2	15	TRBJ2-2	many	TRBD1	CASNDRGPNTGELFF
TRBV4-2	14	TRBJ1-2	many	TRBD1	CASSPSGGAEGYTF
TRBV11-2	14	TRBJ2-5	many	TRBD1	CASRDRVVQETQYF
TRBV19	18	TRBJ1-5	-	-	CASSIDQGSYISNQPQHF
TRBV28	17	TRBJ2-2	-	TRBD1	CASTPGVRQGATGELFF
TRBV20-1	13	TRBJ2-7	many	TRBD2	CSARLAGRYEQYF
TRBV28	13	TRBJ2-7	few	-	CASSGQNSYEQYF
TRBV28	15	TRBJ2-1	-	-	CASSPHGLGGREQLF
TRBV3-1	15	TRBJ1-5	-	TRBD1	CASSPTGGEGQPQHF
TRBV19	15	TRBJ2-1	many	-	CASSIEAEGNNEQFF
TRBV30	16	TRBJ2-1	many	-	CAWSVAKGSGRGEQFF
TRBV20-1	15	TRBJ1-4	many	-	CSARKGARSNEKLFF
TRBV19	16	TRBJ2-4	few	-	CASSIFSGGAKNIQYF
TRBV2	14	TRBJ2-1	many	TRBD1	CASKGQGMSNEQFF
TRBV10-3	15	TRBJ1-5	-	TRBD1	CAISGGQNSNQPQHF
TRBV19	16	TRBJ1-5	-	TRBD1	CASSPGQMGVYQPQHF
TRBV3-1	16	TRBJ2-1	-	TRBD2	CASSRGTSGGGNEQFF
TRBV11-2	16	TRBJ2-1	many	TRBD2	CASSSWTSGSDNEQFF
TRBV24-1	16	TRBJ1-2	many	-	CATSDPSITGLDGYTF
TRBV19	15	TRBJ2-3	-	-	CASSMLAGRGDTQYF
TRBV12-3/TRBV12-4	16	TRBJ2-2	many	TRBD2	CASSSGLAGGIGELFF
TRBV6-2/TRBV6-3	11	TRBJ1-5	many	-	CASSYGGPQHF
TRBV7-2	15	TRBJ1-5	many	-	CASSLGEGKSQPQHF
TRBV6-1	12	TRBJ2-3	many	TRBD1	CASRRQGFVQYF
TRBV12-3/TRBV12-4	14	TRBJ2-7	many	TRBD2	CASSLTGGPYEQYF
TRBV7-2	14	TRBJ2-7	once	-	CASSLSRQAYEQYF
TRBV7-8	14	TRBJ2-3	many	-	CASAYPGSTDTQYF
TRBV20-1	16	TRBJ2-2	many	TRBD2	CSARIAGRAHTGELFF
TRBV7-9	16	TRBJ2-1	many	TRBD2	CASTSHRTSGNNEQFF
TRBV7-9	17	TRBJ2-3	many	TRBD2	CASSPLRVAGVRDTQYF
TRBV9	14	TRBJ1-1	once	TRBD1	CASSVVDRGSSWRF
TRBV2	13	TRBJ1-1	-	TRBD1	CASSQGGSTEAFF
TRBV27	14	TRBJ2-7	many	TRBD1	CASSFRDRTYEQYF
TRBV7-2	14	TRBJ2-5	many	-	CASSQHGKQETQYF
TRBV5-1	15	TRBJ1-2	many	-	CASSFDMRAGYGYTF
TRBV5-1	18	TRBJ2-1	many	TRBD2	CASSLVTSSGFVYNEQFF
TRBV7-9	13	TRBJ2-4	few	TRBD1	CASSLLTGDIQYF
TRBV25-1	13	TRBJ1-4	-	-	CASSEYQDEKLFF
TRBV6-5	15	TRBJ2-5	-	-	CASRKAGLGQETQYF
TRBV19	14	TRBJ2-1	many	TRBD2	CASSIMASGNEQFF
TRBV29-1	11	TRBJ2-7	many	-	CSVGSVYEQYF
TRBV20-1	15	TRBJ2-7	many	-	CSARDSPDSRGEQYF
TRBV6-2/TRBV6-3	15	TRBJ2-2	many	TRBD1	CASSYGTGSTGELFF
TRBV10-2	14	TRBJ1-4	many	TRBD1	CASSQDRRVEKLFF